These 21 T cell receptor beta chains were all obtained from the same sample, sequenced in a study of shared clonotypes between healthy human individuals. The table came from immunoSEQ multiplex PCR; TCRdb's copy has only in-frame clones and leaves some out. The profile shows hundreds of thousands of clones, about 96% of them singletons. The specimen was memory CD8+ T cells sorted from blood. Subset defined: CD45RO+ cells pooled with CCR7-negative TemRA cells. All receptors derive from a man aged 25-40 years in good health.

The rearrangement links TRBV28 to TRBJ2-6; the D gene could be TRBD1 or TRBD2 (6 bases each). Trimming shortened V by 6 bases and J by 2 bases, and 8 bases separated the two germline ends. The CDR3 covers 14 residues. Per germline, CDR1 MDHEN and CDR2 SYDVKM. The CDR3 sequence is CASRGGTGANVLTF. The DNA of the CDR3 is TGTGCCAGCAGAGGGGGGACTGGGGCCAACGTCCTGACTTTC. The full variable domain, in which reference TRBV28 and TRBJ2-6 provide the parts outside the CDR3, is DVKVTQSSRYLVKRTGEKVFLECVQDMDHENMFWYRQDPGLGLRLIYFSYDVKMKEKGDIPEGYSVSREKKERFSLILESASTNQTSMYLCASRGGTGANVLTFGAGSRLTVL.

The chain couples TRBV30 to TRBJ1-4; D is uncertain. The CDR3 has 14 amino acids. The germline V gene has CDR1 GTSNPN and CDR2 SVGIG (reference sequence). The V and J ends lost 3 bases and 0 bases respectively, with 8 bases between them. The DNA of the CDR3 is TGTGCCTGGAGGAGGGCCGCAACTAATGAAAAACTGTTTTTT. Its translation: CAWRRAATNEKLFF.

The gene calls are TRBV7-2 and TRBJ1-4; D is possibly TRBD1 (6 bases). The germline CDR1 and CDR2 sequences are SGHTA and FQGNSA. CDR3 length: 15 amino acids. V dropped 5 bases and J dropped 3 bases, with 13 bases sitting between them. CDR3 in amino acids: CASSQPGAANEKLFF. Written as DNA, the CDR3 is TGTGCCAGCAGCCAACCAGGGGCCGCTAATGAAAAACTGTTTTTT. The variable domain in full, completed from reference TRBV7-2 and TRBJ1-4, reads GAGVSQSPSNKVTEKGKDVELRCDPISGHTALYWYRQSLGQGLEFLIYFQGNSAPDKSGLPSDRFSAERTGGSVSTLTIQRTQQEDSAVYLCASSQPGAANEKLFFGSGTQLSVL.

V is TRBV11-2 and J is TRBJ2-7, with TRBD2 identical over 7 bases. Germline loops: CDR1 SGHAT, CDR2 FQNNGV. CDR3 length equals 14 residues. V trimming: 2 bases; J trimming: 6 bases; junction bases outside the gene matches: 7. This CDR3 reads CASSLLRGVGEQYF. The DNA for the CDR3 is TGTGCCAGCAGCTTACTTCGGGGGGTGGGCGAGCAGTACTTC.

The rearrangement links TRBV27 to TRBJ2-1; TRBD2 agrees at 13 bases. The germline V gene has CDR1 MNHEY and CDR2 SMNVEV (reference sequence). The CDR3 spans 18 residues. With 3 bases clipped from V and 6 bases from J, the junction kept 11 bases outside the gene matches. The CDR3 here is CASSFRYTSGRVPNEQFF. DNA of the CDR3: TGTGCCAGCAGTTTTCGCTATACTAGCGGGAGGGTCCCCAATGAGCAGTTCTTC.

This clone has a single count. V gene TRBV7-9 combines with J gene TRBJ2-5; no definite D call. CDR3 length: 14 amino acids. Germline V lookup: CDR1 SEHNR, CDR2 FQNEAQ (reference sequence). V lost 2 bases and J lost 5, with 12 bases in between. The chain's CDR3 is CASSLLPATETQYF. In DNA, the CDR3 is TGTGCCAGCAGCTTACTTCCAGCTACGGAGACCCAGTACTTC.

The chain couples TRBV2 to TRBJ2-7; D possibly matches TRBD1 or TRBD2 (6 bases each). V was trimmed by 6 bases and J by 3 bases, leaving 15 bases between them. Germline V gene sequence: CDR1 SNHLY, CDR2 FYNNEI. The CDR3 has 14 residues. For the CDR3, the DNA is TGTGCCAGCAGCGGGGGCGGGGAACGCTACGAGCAGTACTTC. Its translation: CASSGGGERYEQYF.

V usage is TRBV28 and J usage is TRBJ2-7; tentative D call: TRBD1 (6 bases). Germline CDR1 and CDR2: MDHEN and SYDVKM. The V end was cut by 6 bases, the J end by 5 bases, with 20 bases between. This CDR3 comprises 15 residues. CDR3 nucleotide sequence: TGTGCCAGCAGCCGGCCCGGGACAACCGGGAACGAGCAGTACTTC. This translates into CASSRPGTTGNEQYF.

The J gene is TRBJ2-5, the V gene TRBV28; 10 bases match TRBD1. The CDR3 runs 16 residues. With 5 bases clipped from V and 5 bases from J, the junction kept 11 bases outside the gene matches. Germline assignment: CDR1 MDHEN and CDR2 SYDVKM. In DNA, the CDR3 is TGTGCCAGCAGTGCCCCCGGGACAGGGGAATTGGAGACCCAGTACTTC. Translation: CASSAPGTGELETQYF. Drawing the rest from reference TRBV28 and TRBJ2-5, the complete variable domain is DVKVTQSSRYLVKRTGEKVFLECVQDMDHENMFWYRQDPGLGLRLIYFSYDVKMKEKGDIPEGYSVSREKKERFSLILESASTNQTSMYLCASSAPGTGELETQYFGPGTRLLVL.

V is TRBV7-2 and J is TRBJ2-1, with TRBD2 matching 9 bases. Germline CDR1 reads SGHTA; CDR2 reads FQGNSA. CDR3 length: 17 amino acids. After removal of 2 bases from V and 7 bases from J, the junction contained 12 bases not matched to a gene. CDR3 bases: TGTGCCAGCAGCTTACTAGGACTAGCGAAACGTCTGAATGAGCAGTTCTTC. Translation: CASSLLGLAKRLNEQFF. Full variable domain (rest looked up from reference TRBV7-2 and TRBJ2-1): GAGVSQSPSNKVTEKGKDVELRCDPISGHTALYWYRQSLGQGLEFLIYFQGNSAPDKSGLPSDRFSAERTGGSVSTLTIQRTQQEDSAVYLCASSLLGLAKRLNEQFFGPGTRLTVL.

This clone was recorded once. The rearrangement uses TRBV29-1 and TRBJ1-3, with D unresolved. Per the germline V gene, CDR1 is SQVTM and CDR2 is ANQGSEA. The CDR3 sequence is 13 residues long. V lost 4 bases and J lost 1, with 8 bases in between. As DNA, the CDR3 is TGCAGCGTTGGCCGAGGGTCTGGAAACACCATATATTTT. This translates into CSVGRGSGNTIYF.

There are a few counts of this clone. V and J are TRBV11-2 and TRBJ2-7; TRBD2 matches 11 bases. The CDR3 is 16 residues long. Germline V gene sequence: CDR1 SGHAT, CDR2 FQNNGV. V lost 0 bases to trimming and J lost 4 bases; unmatched junction nucleotides: 5. The DNA for the CDR3 is TGTGCCAGCAGCTTAGATAGCGCTAGCGGGAGGTACGAGCAGTACTTC. Translated: CASSLDSASGRYEQYF.

This chain joins TRBV7-9 and TRBJ2-1, with D perhaps given as TRBD1 or TRBD2 (6 bases each). V lost 3 bases and J lost 6, with 18 bases in between. The CDR3 contains 16 residues. Germline CDR1 and CDR2: SEHNR and FQNEAQ (reference sequence). The CDR3, as DNA: TGTGCCAGCAGCTTCGGGTCGGGGGCCCGAACCAATGAGCAGTTCTTC. Protein product: CASSFGSGARTNEQFF.

The chain couples TRBV27 to TRBJ1-1; 12 nucleotides align to TRBD1. CDR3 size: 18 residues. Germline V gene lookup returns CDR1 MNHEY and CDR2 SMNVEV (reference sequence). Germline trimming cut 0 bases from V and 4 bases from J; bases unmatched to any gene: 9. In DNA, the CDR3 is TGTGCCAGCAGTTTATCGGCCGGGACAGGGGGCTCGGGCACTGAAGCTTTCTTT. Protein sequence: CASSLSAGTGGSGTEAFF.

This rearrangement joins TRBV27 to TRBJ2-1, with 9 bases lining up with TRBD1. Germline values: CDR1 MNHEY, CDR2 SMNVEV (reference sequence). CDR3 length equals 15 residues. Unmatched junction bases numbered 6, after V lost 3 bases and J lost 6 bases. CDR3 sequence: CASSFFGTGLNEQFF. The CDR3 DNA sequence: TGTGCCAGCAGTTTTTTCGGGACAGGGCTCAATGAGCAGTTCTTC.

The CDR3 protein is CASSLGLADYGYTF. The CDR3 DNA is TGTGCCAGCAGCCTGGGGCTGGCAGACTATGGCTACACCTTC. The chain combines TRBV11-2 with TRBJ1-2; D may be TRBD1 (5 bases). The CDR3 is 14 amino acids. V lost 5 bases, J lost 3 bases, and 13 bases lay in between. Germline assignment: CDR1 SGHAT and CDR2 FQNNGV.

The chain recombines TRBV4-2 with TRBJ2-1; TRBD2 aligns across 9 bases. Looked up from germline, CDR1 is LGHNA and CDR2 is YNFKEQ. This CDR3 has 14 amino acids. The V and J ends lost 3 bases and 7 bases, in that order; junction bases with no gene match: 4. For the CDR3, the DNA is TGTGCCAGCAGCCACCAGACTAGCGGTAATGAGCAGTTCTTC. Translation: CASSHQTSGNEQFF.

This clone was detected only once. The V and J genes are TRBV5-6 and TRBJ2-7, with D unresolved. The CDR3 has 12 amino acids. The V and J ends lost 2 bases and 7 bases respectively, with 10 bases between them. From germline, CDR1 is SGHDT and CDR2 YYEEEE. The DNA for the CDR3 is TGTGCCAGCAGCTTACGAATTTCGGAGCAGTACTTC. Amino acid sequence: CASSLRISEQYF.

The J gene is TRBJ2-1, the V gene TRBV6-4; D remains unclear. The V end was cut by 3 bases, the J end by 4 bases, with 4 bases between. The CDR3 contains 12 residues. Germline V gives CDR1 MRHNA, CDR2 SNTAGT. The CDR3 reads CASSDGYNEQFF. Here the CDR3 DNA reads TGTGCCAGCAGTGATGGGTACAATGAGCAGTTCTTC.

The chain employs TRBV25-1 and TRBJ2-3; tentative D call: TRBD1 (6 bases). Between the trimmed V and J ends, which lost 1 base and 4 bases, there was a span of 6 bases. The germline CDR1 and CDR2 sequences are MGHDK and SYGVNS. The CDR3 contains 13 residues. The CDR3 DNA reads TGTGCCAGCAGTGAATGGGGGCCAGATACGCAGTATTTT. Protein: CASSEWGPDTQYF.

This clone occurred once. This chain connects TRBV4-1 to TRBJ2-7; D is possibly TRBD1 (5 bases). CDR3 length: 15 residues. CDR1 and CDR2 from the germline V gene are MGHRA and YSYEKL. V was clipped by 1 base and J by 2 bases, with 12 bases between them. The CDR3 nucleotides are TGCGCCAGCAGCCAAGGACAGTCGGACACCTACGAGCAGTACTTC. Its translation is CASSQGQSDTYEQYF.